This T cell receptor beta chain comes out of a study of blood T cell repertoires in COVID-19. Study in general: Whether acute or convalescent, the COVID-19 samples came from the United States, Italy and Spain.

Trimming cost V 1 base and J 3 bases, with 16 bases left between them. The CDR3 spans 17 residues. Germline V gives CDR1 LNHNV, CDR2 YYDKDF (reference sequence). Profiled with immunoSEQ multiplex PCR; TCRdb holds only in-frame clones, not every one. The data show about 100,000 clones, approximately 80% seen once. The TCR was taken from a man aged 45-65 years with active or convalescent COVID-19. The material sequenced was peripheral blood. The chain recombines TRBV15 with TRBJ1-5; D is perhaps TRBD1 (6 bases). The CDR3 reads CATSRGIRDTTNQPQHF. CDR3 DNA sequence: TGTGCCACCAGCAGAGGCATCCGGGACACAACCAATCAGCCCCAGCATTTT. Supplemented by reference TRBV15 and TRBJ1-5, the full variable domain reads DAMVIQNPRYQVTQFGKPVTLSCSQTLNHNVMYWYQQKSSQAPKLLFHYYDKDFNNEADTPDNFQSRRPNTSFCFLDIRSPGLGDTAMYLCATSRGIRDTTNQPQHFGDGTRLSIL.